This T cell receptor beta chain was captured in a study of CD8 T cells in ankylosing spondylitis. V dropped 6 bases and J dropped 6 bases, with 15 bases sitting between them. The CDR3 sequence is 13 residues long. Germline loops: CDR1 MNHEY, CDR2 SMNVEV (reference sequence). TCRdb redid the calling of the 5' RACE reads with MiXCR, one entry per CDR3 protein. The data contain a few hundred thousand distinct CDR3 sequences, roughly 18% of them singletons. V gene TRBV27 combines with J gene TRBJ2-7, with unresolved D. The clonotype comes from a male donor with ankylosing spondylitis or in good health (not recorded which). The specimen was blood, either unsorted or a sorted T cell fraction (not recorded which). The CDR3: CASSPLMGVEQYF. For the CDR3, the DNA is TGTGCCAGCAGCCCCTTGATGGGCGTCGAGCAGTACTTC.